This T cell receptor (beta chain) was sequenced during a study of cytomegalovirus exposure and HLA in healthy donors. Background on the study: Earlier work reported 117 million unique TCR beta sequences from about 180 million T cells. The study, taken as a whole, reports: Within the data, a cluster of highly shared sequence variants was likely a sequencing artifact.

The length of the CDR3 is 13 residues. Germline V gene lookup returns CDR1 MGHRA and CDR2 YSYEKL. The V and J ends lost 4 bases and 6 bases respectively, with 9 bases between them. Points on this clone: Its antigen is undetermined.

The PCR employed 60 Vbeta primers together with 13 Jbeta primers. The assay was immunoSEQ multiplex PCR, and TCRdb's table has in-frame clones only and misses some. The table has more than 95,000 clones, approximately 80% seen once; the top ten hold roughly 5%. The gene calls are TRBV4-1 and TRBJ2-2; TRBD2 might be the D (6 bases). The source of this sequence is a man between 45 and 60 years old in good health and CMV-seropositive. The sequenced sample was PBMCs. CDR3 DNA: TGCGCCAGCAGCCCCGGACTACCCGGGGAGCTGTTTTTT. Protein: CASSPGLPGELFF.